The present entry profiles one T cell receptor beta chain with its context. The antigen is undetermined. These data are taken from a study of T cell repertoires in cytomegalovirus infection. On the study more broadly: Public TCR beta signature analysis indicated the presence of both CMV infection and matching HLA type. Study findings and constraints: The ex vivo response was dominated by HLA-C-restricted CMV-specific TCR beta clonotypes.

TCRdb called the reads again in MiXCR, with one record for every CDR3 protein. The repertoire holds hundreds of thousands of distinct CDR3 sequences, with 42% as singletons. CDR3 length: 15 amino acids. Per the germline V gene, CDR1 is SGHAT and CDR2 is FQNNGV. V was trimmed by 4 bases and J by 4 bases, leaving 16 bases between them. This chain connects TRBV11-2 to TRBJ1-2; D is uncertain. The sample consisted of cultured PBMCs, taken from culture after CMV antigen stimulation. The source of this sequence is a human donor in good health (CMV status not recorded). Some clones in this sample may be carry-over from other donors' samples. The CDR3 nucleotides are TGTGCCAGCAGCTCCGTTCGGGGTCGACCCTATGGCTACACCTTC. This codes for CASSSVRGRPYGYTF.